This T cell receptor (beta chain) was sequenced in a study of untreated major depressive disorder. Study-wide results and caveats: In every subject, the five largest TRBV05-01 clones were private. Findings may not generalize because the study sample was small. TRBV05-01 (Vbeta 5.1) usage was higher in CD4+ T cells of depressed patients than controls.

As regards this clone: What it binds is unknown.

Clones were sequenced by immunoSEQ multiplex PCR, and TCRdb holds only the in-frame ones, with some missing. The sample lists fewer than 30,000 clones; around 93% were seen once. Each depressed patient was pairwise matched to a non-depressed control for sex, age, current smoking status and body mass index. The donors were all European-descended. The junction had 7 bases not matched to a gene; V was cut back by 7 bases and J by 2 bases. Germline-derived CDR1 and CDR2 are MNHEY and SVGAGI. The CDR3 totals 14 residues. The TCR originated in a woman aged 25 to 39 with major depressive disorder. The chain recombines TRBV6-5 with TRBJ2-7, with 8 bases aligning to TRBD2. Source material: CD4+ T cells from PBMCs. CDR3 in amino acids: CASKREGGPYEQYF. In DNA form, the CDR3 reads TGTGCCAGCAAACGGGAGGGAGGTCCCTACGAGCAGTACTTC.